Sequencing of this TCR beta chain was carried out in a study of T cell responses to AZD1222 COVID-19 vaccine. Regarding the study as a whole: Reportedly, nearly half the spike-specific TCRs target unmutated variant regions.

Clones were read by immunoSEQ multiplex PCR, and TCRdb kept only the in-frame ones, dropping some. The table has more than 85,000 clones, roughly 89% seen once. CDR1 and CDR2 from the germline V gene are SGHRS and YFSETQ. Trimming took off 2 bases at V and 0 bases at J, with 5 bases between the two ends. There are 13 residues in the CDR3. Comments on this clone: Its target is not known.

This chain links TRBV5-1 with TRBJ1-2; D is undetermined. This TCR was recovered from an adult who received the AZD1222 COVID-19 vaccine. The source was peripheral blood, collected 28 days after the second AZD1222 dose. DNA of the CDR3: TGCGCCAGCAGCTTCGCAGCTAACTATGGCTACACCTTC. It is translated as CASSFAANYGYTF. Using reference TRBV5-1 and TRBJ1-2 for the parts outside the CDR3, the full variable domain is KAGVTQTPRYLIKTRGQQVTLSCSPISGHRSVSWYQQTPGQGLQFLFEYFSETQRNKGNFPGRFSGRQFSNSRSEMNVSTLELGDSALYLCASSFAANYGYTFGSGTRLTVV.